This T cell receptor (beta chain) was recovered during a study of T cell responses to AZD1222 COVID-19 vaccine. Assay used: immunoSEQ multiplex PCR; TCRdb lists only in-frame clones, some missing. The table records roughly 90,000 clones, 80% to 90% of them present only once. The material sequenced was peripheral blood, taken on day 0 of AZD1222 vaccination. This clonotype was obtained from an adult in good health.

The CDR3 coding sequence is TGTGCCACCAGGGTCAGGGAGGGCAATCAGCCCCAGCATTTT. Its translation: CATRVREGNQPQHF. V and J are TRBV15 and TRBJ1-5; weak D call: TRBD1 (5 bases). Germline V CDR1 and CDR2: LNHNV, YYDKDF (reference sequence). V gave up 6 bases and J gave up 2 bases, with 11 bases separating them. CDR3 size: 14 residues.